The entry that follows covers one TCR beta chain sequence. Trimming took 0 bases from V and 2 from J, leaving 13 bases between them. Germline loops: CDR1 SGDLS, CDR2 YYNGEE. The CDR3 is 16 residues long. This sample stems from a study of response to subunit inactivated influenza vaccine. TCRdb reprocessed the RT-PCR reads with MiXCR, giving one entry per CDR3 protein. The sample includes roughly 620,000 distinct CDR3 sequences, 11% of them seen just once. Another study also made use of these data, one on T cells expressing NK-cell markers. As that study records: TCR beta cDNA was generated via 5'RACE template switching incorporating UMIs. The study found dominant NKG2C+ clonotypes at about 1.0-7.5% of CD8+ T cells in about six donors. These clonotypes additionally ranked first within the CD3+CD56-NKG2C+ fraction of a handful of donors.

The sample was PBMCs from blood, taken on the day of vaccination. This chain joins TRBV9 and TRBJ2-3; tentatively, D is TRBD2 (6 bases). The sequence was obtained from a man in his forties or fifties who received an inactivated influenza vaccine. CDR3 DNA sequence: TGTGCCAGCAGCGTAGGGGTTAGCGGCTTCACAGATACGCAGTATTTT. Amino acid sequence: CASSVGVSGFTDTQYF.